This TCR beta chain originates from a study of cytomegalovirus exposure and HLA in healthy donors. For the study at large: Genetic ancestry analysis placed about 76% of the 300 to 500 donors that were genotyped in the Caucasian-associated cluster. Whole-study findings and limits: HLA alleles showed associations with some 17,000 TCR beta sequences in a later analysis, at a 0.05 false discovery rate. Earlier analysis yielded a pattern in which most TCR beta V segments were productive about 90% or about 30% of the time.

Unmatched junction bases numbered 5, after V lost 5 bases and J lost 5 bases. Germline CDR1 is SGHVS and CDR2 is FNYEAQ. The CDR3 consists of 15 residues. To note about this clone: No antigen is known for it.

Use of 60 Vbeta and 13 Jbeta primers characterized the PCR. Libraries were prepared by immunoSEQ multiplex PCR; TCRdb keeps only in-frame clonotypes and omits some of them. The specimen's table records nearly 200,000 clones. V usage is TRBV7-6 and J usage is TRBJ1-6, with 8 nucleotides matching TRBD1. The sequenced sample consisted of PBMCs. The origin of this receptor is a boy under 18 in good health and CMV-seronegative. The CDR3 sequence is CASSMWDRNNSPLHF. The CDR3 bases are TGTGCCAGCAGCATGTGGGACAGGAATAATTCACCCCTCCACTTT.